The 26 T cell receptor beta chains given below trace back to one sample, sequenced in a study of blood T cell repertoires in COVID-19. Sequenced by immunoSEQ multiplex PCR; TCRdb stores in-frame clones only, minus some. This table holds approximately 69,000 clones, approximately 79% found once. Material for sequencing was peripheral blood. The receptors were gathered from a human donor in a cohort sampled during active COVID-19.

This clone was counted a single time. The CDR3 nucleotides read TGTGCCAGCAGCGCTCGACAGGGGGCAGGTTCACCCCTCCACTTT. It yields the protein CASSARQGAGSPLHF. The chain recombines TRBV6-2 or TRBV6-3 with TRBJ1-6; 10 positions agree with TRBD1. This CDR3 has 15 amino acids. With V trimmed by 6 bases and J by 9 bases, 8 bases remained unmatched. Germline CDR1 MNHEY, CDR2 SVGEGT.

The genes are TRBV6-5 and TRBJ2-3; 12 bases are a match to TRBD2. CDR3 length: 15 residues. The trim removed 5 bases at V and 3 bases at J, leaving 3 bases unmatched. Germline values: CDR1 MNHEY, CDR2 SVGAGI. The CDR3 here is CASSPGLAGTDTQYF. Written as DNA, the CDR3 is TGTGCCAGCAGTCCTGGACTAGCGGGGACAGATACGCAGTATTTT.

The chain has TRBV27 and TRBJ2-5; 9 bases agree with TRBD1. Per the germline V gene, CDR1 is MNHEY and CDR2 is SMNVEV (reference sequence). Trimming at V came to 3 bases and at J to 5 bases, leaving 7 bases not matched to a gene. This CDR3 has 15 residues. CDR3 sequence: CASSLGTGNSETQYF. The CDR3 DNA follows: TGTGCCAGCAGTTTGGGGACAGGGAATTCGGAGACCCAGTACTTC.

The CDR3 sequence is CASSLEGGVNTGELFF. CDR3 DNA: TGTGCCAGCAGCTTAGAGGGCGGGGTGAACACCGGGGAGCTGTTTTTT. This sequence joins TRBV13 and TRBJ2-2; weak D call: TRBD2 (6 bases). CDR3 size: 16 residues. V shed 1 base and J shed 1 base, with 10 bases lying between them. Germline CDR1 and CDR2: PRHDT and FYEKMQ (reference sequence).

The J gene is TRBJ1-2, the V gene TRBV28, with 9 nucleotides matching TRBD1. Trimming removed 9 bases from V and 7 bases from J; junction bases left unmatched: 12. Germline V gives CDR1 MDHEN, CDR2 SYDVKM. This CDR3 region has 14 residues. Here the CDR3 DNA reads TGTGCCAGTAAACCGGGGACAGGGTTGGGTGGCTACACCTTC. The encoded protein is CASKPGTGLGGYTF.

Here the CDR3 reads CASSNHRDRGSYGYTF. The CDR3 region has the DNA TGCGCCAGCAGTAATCACCGGGACAGGGGGTCCTATGGCTACACCTTC. V and J are TRBV10-1 and TRBJ1-2; 11 bases agree with TRBD1. V lost 5 bases to trimming and J lost 4 bases; unmatched junction nucleotides: 9. The CDR3 has 16 amino acids. CDR1 is WNHNN, CDR2 SYGVQD, per germline (reference sequence).

V usage is TRBV5-1 and J usage is TRBJ2-5, with 11 nucleotides matching TRBD2. Trimming removed 1 base from V and 4 bases from J; junction bases left unmatched: 9. From germline, CDR1 is SGHRS and CDR2 YFSETQ. CDR3 length equals 17 residues. As DNA, the CDR3 is TGCGCCAGCAGCTTGTTGTTAGCGGGAGGGAGGCGAGAGACCCAGTACTTC. This codes for CASSLLLAGGRRETQYF.

V usage is TRBV15 and J usage is TRBJ1-6; D gene unclear. CDR1 is LNHNV and CDR2 is YYDKDF in the germline V gene (reference sequence). The CDR3 runs 15 residues. The V end was cut by 1 base, the J end by 13 bases, with 17 bases between. The chain's CDR3 is CATSRVGEWGSPLHF. The CDR3 DNA is TGTGCCACCAGCAGAGTCGGGGAATGGGGTTCCCCCCTCCACTTT.

The chain couples TRBV3-1 (or the pseudogene TRBV3-2) to TRBJ1-2; a weak D match, TRBD1 (6 bases). The CDR3 consists of 14 residues. The germline gives CDR1 LGHDT, CDR2 YNNKEL (reference sequence). Trimming took 0 bases from V and 6 from J, leaving 11 bases between them. The CDR3 nucleotides are TGTGCCAGCAGCCAAGATCTCAGGGGTAATGGCTACACCTTC. The encoded protein is CASSQDLRGNGYTF.

The chain carries TRBV5-1 and TRBJ2-1; a weak D match, TRBD2 (6 bases). Germline V gene sequence: CDR1 SGHRS, CDR2 YFSETQ. V was pared by 4 bases and J by 8 bases, with 13 bases between. This CDR3 has 13 residues. CDR3 DNA sequence: TGCGCCAGCAGCCCGGAGGGCTTGCATGAGCAGTTCTTC. The encoded protein is CASSPEGLHEQFF. Filled out from reference TRBV5-1 and TRBJ2-1, the complete variable domain reads KAGVTQTPRYLIKTRGQQVTLSCSPISGHRSVSWYQQTPGQGLQFLFEYFSETQRNKGNFPGRFSGRQFSNSRSEMNVSTLELGDSALYLCASSPEGLHEQFFGPGTRLTVL.

The V and J genes are TRBV19 and TRBJ2-5, with a weak D call TRBD1 (5 bases). V gave up 5 bases and J gave up 4 bases, with 11 bases separating them. The CDR3 runs to 13 residues. From germline, CDR1 is LNHDA and CDR2 SQIVND (reference sequence). CDR3 sequence: CASSPAQGETQYF. The CDR3 DNA follows: TGTGCCAGTAGTCCCGCGCAGGGAGAGACCCAGTACTTC.

The genes are TRBV5-6 and TRBJ2-1; 7 nucleotides line up with TRBD1. This CDR3 region has 16 residues. Germline CDR1 SGHDT, CDR2 YYEEEE. After removal of 3 bases from V and 0 bases from J, the junction contained 6 bases not matched to a gene. CDR3 amino acids: CASSSRTGSSYNEQFF. CDR3 DNA sequence: TGTGCCAGCAGCTCCCGGACAGGTAGCTCCTACAATGAGCAGTTCTTC.

This chain uses TRBV18 with TRBJ2-7; maybe TRBD2 (5 bases). V shed 2 bases and J shed 7 bases, with 18 bases lying between them. This CDR3 comprises 15 residues. From germline, CDR1 is KGHSH and CDR2 LQKENI. CDR3 nucleotide sequence: TGTGCCAGCTCACCAACCACAGTGGGGTCGGGGGAGCAGTACTTC. Translated: CASSPTTVGSGEQYF.

J is TRBJ1-4 and V is TRBV5-1; 10 bases align to TRBD1. The germline CDR1 and CDR2 sequences are SGHRS and YFSETQ. Trimming removed 4 bases from V and 7 bases from J; junction bases left unmatched: 7. This CDR3 is built from 15 residues. The CDR3 loop is CASSPTGGVGEKLFF. The DNA for the CDR3 is TGCGCCAGCAGCCCGACAGGGGGCGTAGGTGAAAAACTGTTTTTT.

CDR3 in amino acids: CASSFGGANVLTF. CDR3 DNA: TGTGCCAGCAGTTTCGGTGGGGCCAACGTCCTGACTTTC. The rearrangement links TRBV12-3 or TRBV12-4 to TRBJ2-6; no definite D call. The CDR3 contains 13 residues. The V and J ends lost 3 bases and 3 bases respectively, with 3 bases between them.

This chain uses TRBV11-3 with TRBJ2-2; 11 bases fit TRBD1. Germline lookup yields CDR1 SGHNT and CDR2 YENEEA. J was trimmed by 6 bases and V by 5 bases; bases with no gene match: 5. The CDR3 spans 15 residues. CDR3 sequence (DNA): TGTGCCAGCAGCACGGGGACAGGGGGGTCCGGGGAGCTGTTTTTT. It yields the protein CASSTGTGGSGELFF.

This sequence joins TRBV6-5 and TRBJ1-2; possible D gene TRBD1, 5 bases. V lost 6 bases and J lost 2, with 13 bases in between. CDR1 is MNHEY, CDR2 SVGAGI, per germline. The CDR3 spans 14 residues. CDR3 sequence reads: CASSPAGGNYGYTF. CDR3 sequence (DNA): TGTGCCAGCAGCCCAGCTGGGGGGAACTATGGCTACACCTTC.

This rearrangement joins TRBV15 to TRBJ2-1; 8 nucleotides line up with TRBD2. V lost 10 bases and J lost 4; bases outside the gene matches: 3. Germline CDR1 LNHNV, CDR2 YYDKDF (reference sequence). The length of the CDR3 is 12 residues. The chain's CDR3 is CASSGGYNEQFF. The CDR3 coding sequence is TGTGCCAGCTCGGGGGGGTACAATGAGCAGTTCTTC.

CDR3 loop: CAWKMTSGAIYEQYF. CDR3 DNA: TGTGCCTGGAAGATGACTAGCGGGGCGATCTACGAGCAGTACTTC. The chain links TRBV30 to TRBJ2-7; 11 bases align to TRBD2. The CDR3 sequence is 15 residues long. J gave up 3 bases and V 4 bases, and 8 bases lay outside the gene matches. Germline assignment: CDR1 GTSNPN and CDR2 SVGIG (reference sequence).

V usage is TRBV5-1 and J usage is TRBJ2-2, with TRBD2 identical over 12 bases. Germline CDR1 reads SGHRS; CDR2 reads YFSETQ. The CDR3 contains 16 residues. V shed 0 bases and J 5 bases; nucleotides not matched to a gene: 2. The CDR3 sequence: CASSLGLAGVTGELFF. The CDR3 region has the DNA TGCGCCAGCAGCTTGGGACTAGCGGGAGTTACCGGGGAGCTGTTTTTT. The variable domain in full, completed from reference TRBV5-1 and TRBJ2-2, reads KAGVTQTPRYLIKTRGQQVTLSCSPISGHRSVSWYQQTPGQGLQFLFEYFSETQRNKGNFPGRFSGRQFSNSRSEMNVSTLELGDSALYLCASSLGLAGVTGELFFGEGSRLTVL.

This rearrangement joins TRBV10-3 to TRBJ2-7, with 7 bases matching TRBD1. Trimming took 6 bases from V and 0 from J; bases not matched to a gene: 8. The CDR3 sequence is 15 residues long. Germline V gene data show CDR1 as ENHRY and CDR2 as SYGVKD. CDR3 coding DNA: TGTGCCATCAGCGACAGGGAGACCTCCTCCTACGAGCAGTACTTC. Translated, it gives CAISDRETSSYEQYF.

The chain carries TRBV3-1 (or the pseudogene TRBV3-2) and TRBJ1-4; D is uncertain. V was trimmed by 0 bases and J by 3 bases, leaving 8 bases between them. The CDR3 is 15 amino acids. CDR1 LGHDT and CDR2 YNNKEL come from the germline V gene (reference sequence). The CDR3 bases are TGTGCCAGCAGCCAAGATCGTACATCTAATGAAAAACTGTTTTTT. Translating it yields CASSQDRTSNEKLFF.

The chain combines TRBV12-3 or TRBV12-4 with TRBJ2-7, with 8 bases identical to TRBD2. Trimming cost V 8 bases and J 4 bases; bases outside gene matches: 7. The CDR3 is 13 amino acids. For the CDR3, the DNA is TGTGCCAGCCGGCTAGCGGGTAAATACGAGCAGTACTTC. Residues: CASRLAGKYEQYF.

This chain joins TRBV24-1 and TRBJ2-3; D may be TRBD1 (5 bases). Between the trimmed V and J ends, which lost 7 bases and 2 bases, there was a span of 12 bases. The CDR3 is 14 amino acids. CDR1 is KGHDR and CDR2 is SFDVKD in the germline V gene. DNA for the CDR3: TGTGCCACCAGGGACACTACCCACACAGATACGCAGTATTTT. Protein sequence: CATRDTTHTDTQYF.

The chain joins TRBV30 to TRBJ1-2; 8 bases map to TRBD1. Per the germline V gene, CDR1 is GTSNPN and CDR2 is SVGIG (reference sequence). The CDR3 is 14 residues long. V was pared by 3 bases and J by 8 bases, with 11 bases of the junction left unmatched. In DNA, the CDR3 is TGTGCCTGGAGCACTCACAGGGGGTCGGGCGGCTACACCTTC. It specifies CAWSTHRGSGGYTF.

The rearrangement uses TRBV24-1 and TRBJ2-2, with D perhaps TRBD2 (5 bases). This CDR3 comprises 15 residues. Trimming took off 0 bases at V and 5 bases at J, with 9 bases between the two ends. Germline lookup yields CDR1 KGHDR and CDR2 SFDVKD. In DNA, the CDR3 is TGTGCCACCAGTGATTTGTCCCGGGAAACCGGGGAGCTGTTTTTT. This encodes CATSDLSRETGELFF.